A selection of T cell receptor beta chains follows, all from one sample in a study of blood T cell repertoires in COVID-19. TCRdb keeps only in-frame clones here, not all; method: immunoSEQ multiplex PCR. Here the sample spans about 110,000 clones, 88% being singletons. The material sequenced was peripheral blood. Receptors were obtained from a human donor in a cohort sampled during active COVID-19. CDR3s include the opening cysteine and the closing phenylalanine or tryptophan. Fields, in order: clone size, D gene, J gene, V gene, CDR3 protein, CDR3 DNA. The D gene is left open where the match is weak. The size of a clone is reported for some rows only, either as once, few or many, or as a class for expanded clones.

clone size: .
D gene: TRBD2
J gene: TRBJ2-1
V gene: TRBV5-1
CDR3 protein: CASSSLAGTEQFF
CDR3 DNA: TGCGCCAGCAGCTCCTTAGCGGGAACGGAGCAGTTCTTC

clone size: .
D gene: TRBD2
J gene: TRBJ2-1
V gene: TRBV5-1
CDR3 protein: CASSLSGRGTNEQFF
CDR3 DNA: TGCGCCAGCAGCTTGTCCGGGAGGGGGACAAATGAGCAGTTCTTC

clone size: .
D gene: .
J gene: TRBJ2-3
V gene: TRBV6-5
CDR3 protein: CASRRLARDTQYF
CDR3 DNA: TGTGCCAGCCGTAGACTGGCAAGAGATACGCAGTATTTT

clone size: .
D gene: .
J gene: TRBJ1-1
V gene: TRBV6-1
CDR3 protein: CASSERQGTEAFF
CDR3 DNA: TGTGCCAGCAGTGAAAGGCAGGGCACTGAAGCTTTCTTT

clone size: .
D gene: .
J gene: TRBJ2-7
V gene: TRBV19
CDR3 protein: CASSIGQGGYEQYF
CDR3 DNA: TGTGCCAGTAGTATAGGACAGGGAGGATACGAGCAGTACTTC

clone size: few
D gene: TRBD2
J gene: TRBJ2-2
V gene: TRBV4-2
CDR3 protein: CASRTSGGRTGELFF
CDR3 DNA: TGTGCCAGCAGAACTAGCGGAGGTCGCACCGGGGAGCTGTTTTTT

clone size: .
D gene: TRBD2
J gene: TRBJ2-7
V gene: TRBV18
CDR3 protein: CASSPLTGGEKEQYF
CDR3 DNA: TGTGCCAGCTCACCACTTACGGGAGGCGAAAAAGAGCAGTACTTC

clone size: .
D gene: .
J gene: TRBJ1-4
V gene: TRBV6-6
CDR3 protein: CASSLYGGLDEKLFF
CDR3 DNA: TGTGCCAGCAGCCTCTACGGGGGTCTGGATGAAAAACTGTTTTTT

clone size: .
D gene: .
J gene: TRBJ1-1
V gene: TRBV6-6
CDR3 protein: CASSRESQNTEAFF
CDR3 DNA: TGTGCCAGCAGCCGGGAGAGTCAGAACACTGAAGCTTTCTTT

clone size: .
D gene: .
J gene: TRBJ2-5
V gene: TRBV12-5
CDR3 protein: CASGLGAGQETQYF
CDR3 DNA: TGTGCTAGTGGTCTCGGGGCGGGACAAGAGACCCAGTACTTC

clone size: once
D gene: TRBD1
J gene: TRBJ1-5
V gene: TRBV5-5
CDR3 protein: CASSPGQVNQPQHF
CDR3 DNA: TGTGCCAGCAGCCCGGGACAGGTTAATCAGCCCCAGCATTTT

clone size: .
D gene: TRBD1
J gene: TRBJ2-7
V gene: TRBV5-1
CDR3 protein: CASSFGTGPDEQYF
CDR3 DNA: TGCGCCAGCAGCTTTGGGACAGGCCCAGACGAGCAGTACTTC

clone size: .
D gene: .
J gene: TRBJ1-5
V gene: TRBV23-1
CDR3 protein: CASNLRGARGNQPQHF
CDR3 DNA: TGCGCCAGCAATCTTCGGGGGGCGCGGGGCAATCAGCCCCAGCATTTT

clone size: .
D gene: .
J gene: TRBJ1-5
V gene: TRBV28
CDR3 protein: CASSLEASQPQHF
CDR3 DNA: TGTGCCAGCAGTTTAGAGGCATCTCAGCCCCAGCATTTT